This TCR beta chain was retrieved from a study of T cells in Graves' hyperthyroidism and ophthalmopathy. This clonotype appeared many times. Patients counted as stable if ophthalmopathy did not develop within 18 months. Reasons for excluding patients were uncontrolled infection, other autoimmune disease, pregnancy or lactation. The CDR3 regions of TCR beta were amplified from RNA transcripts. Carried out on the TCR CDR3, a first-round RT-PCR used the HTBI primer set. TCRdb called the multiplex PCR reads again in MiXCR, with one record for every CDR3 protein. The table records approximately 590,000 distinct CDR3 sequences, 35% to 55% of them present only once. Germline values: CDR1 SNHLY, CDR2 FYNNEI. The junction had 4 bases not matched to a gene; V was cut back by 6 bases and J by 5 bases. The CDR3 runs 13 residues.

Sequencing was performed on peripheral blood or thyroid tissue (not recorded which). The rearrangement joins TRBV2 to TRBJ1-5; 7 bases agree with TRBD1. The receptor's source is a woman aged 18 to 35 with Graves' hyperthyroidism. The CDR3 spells CASSTGADQPQHF. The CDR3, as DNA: TGTGCCAGCAGCACAGGGGCCGATCAGCCCCAGCATTTT.